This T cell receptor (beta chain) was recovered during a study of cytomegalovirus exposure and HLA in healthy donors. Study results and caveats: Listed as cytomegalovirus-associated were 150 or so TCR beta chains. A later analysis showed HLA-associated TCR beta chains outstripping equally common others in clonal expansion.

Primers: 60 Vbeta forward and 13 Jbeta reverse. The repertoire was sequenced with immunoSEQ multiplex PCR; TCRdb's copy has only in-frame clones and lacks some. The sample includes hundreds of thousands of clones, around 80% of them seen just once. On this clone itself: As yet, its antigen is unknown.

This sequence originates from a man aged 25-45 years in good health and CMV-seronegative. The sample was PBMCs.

CDR3 loop: CASRGDSEDTQYF. CDR3 DNA: TGTGCCAGCAGGGGGGACTCGGAAGATACGCAGTATTTT. The chain uses TRBV2 and TRBJ2-3, with D possibly being TRBD2 (6 bases). The germline CDR1 and CDR2 sequences are SNHLY and FYNNEI. Trimming pared 6 bases from V and 5 bases from J, leaving 12 bases between. This CDR3 is 13 amino acids long. The full variable domain, rest sourced from reference TRBV2 and TRBJ2-3, is EPEVTQTPSHQVTQMGQEVILRCVPISNHLYFYWYRQILGQKVEFLVSFYNNEISEKSEIFDDQFSVERPDGSNFTLKIRSTKLEDSAMYFCASRGDSEDTQYFGPGTRLTVL.